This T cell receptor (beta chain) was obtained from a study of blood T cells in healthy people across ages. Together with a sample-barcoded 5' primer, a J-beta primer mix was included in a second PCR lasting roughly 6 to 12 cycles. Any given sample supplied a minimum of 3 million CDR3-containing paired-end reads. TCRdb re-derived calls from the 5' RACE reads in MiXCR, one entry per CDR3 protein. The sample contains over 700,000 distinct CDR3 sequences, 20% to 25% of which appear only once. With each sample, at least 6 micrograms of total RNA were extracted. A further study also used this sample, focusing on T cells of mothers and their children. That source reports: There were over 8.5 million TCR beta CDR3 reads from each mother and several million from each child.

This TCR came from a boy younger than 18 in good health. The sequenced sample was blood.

CDR3 amino acids: CASSPRGTSGGYTGELFF. In nucleotides, the CDR3 is TGTGCCAGCAGCCCCCGGGGGACTAGCGGGGGGTACACCGGGGAGCTGTTTTTT. V gene TRBV9 combines with J gene TRBJ2-2; 15 bases agree with TRBD2. CDR1 SGDLS and CDR2 YYNGEE come from the germline V gene. The CDR3 runs 18 residues. With 4 bases clipped from V and 3 bases from J, the junction kept 7 bases outside the gene matches.